This note documents a single T cell receptor beta chain sequence. Its antigen is not identified. The source of the sample is a study of CD8+CD57+ T cells in acquired aplastic anemia. Findings and limits, study-wide: Patients were compared with controls for CD8+ Simpson's diversity, and no significant difference emerged.

This CDR3 contains 14 residues. Germline V gives CDR1 KGHDR, CDR2 SFDVKD. According to the study, genomic DNA was the template for TCR beta VDJ and CDR3 profiling. TCRdb redid the calling of the reads with MiXCR, one entry per CDR3 protein. The sample carries more than 100,000 distinct CDR3 sequences, more than 35% recorded once. This clonotype was sampled from a human donor in good health, serving as a control. The chain joins TRBV24-1 to TRBJ1-6; possibly TRBD1 for D (6 bases). The material sequenced was sorted CD4+, CD8+, or CD8+CD57+ T cells (not recorded which) from PBMCs. The CDR3 sequence: CPSLGPQQGRPLHF. The CDR3 region has the DNA TGTCCCTCCCTGGGCCCCCAACAGGGCAGGCCCCTCCACTTT.